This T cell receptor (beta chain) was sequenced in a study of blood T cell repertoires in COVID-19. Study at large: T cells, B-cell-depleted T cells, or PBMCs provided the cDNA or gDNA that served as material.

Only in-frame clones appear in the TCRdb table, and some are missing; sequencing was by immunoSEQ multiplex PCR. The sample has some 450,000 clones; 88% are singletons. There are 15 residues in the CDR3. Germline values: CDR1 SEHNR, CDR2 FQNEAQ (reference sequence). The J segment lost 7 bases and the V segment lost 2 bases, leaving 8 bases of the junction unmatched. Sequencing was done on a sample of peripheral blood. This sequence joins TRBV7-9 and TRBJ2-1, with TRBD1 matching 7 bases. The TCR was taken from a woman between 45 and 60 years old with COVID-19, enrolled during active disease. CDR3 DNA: TGTGCCAGCAGCTTACGGGACAGTCAATCGAATGAGCAGTTCTTC. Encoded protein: CASSLRDSQSNEQFF.